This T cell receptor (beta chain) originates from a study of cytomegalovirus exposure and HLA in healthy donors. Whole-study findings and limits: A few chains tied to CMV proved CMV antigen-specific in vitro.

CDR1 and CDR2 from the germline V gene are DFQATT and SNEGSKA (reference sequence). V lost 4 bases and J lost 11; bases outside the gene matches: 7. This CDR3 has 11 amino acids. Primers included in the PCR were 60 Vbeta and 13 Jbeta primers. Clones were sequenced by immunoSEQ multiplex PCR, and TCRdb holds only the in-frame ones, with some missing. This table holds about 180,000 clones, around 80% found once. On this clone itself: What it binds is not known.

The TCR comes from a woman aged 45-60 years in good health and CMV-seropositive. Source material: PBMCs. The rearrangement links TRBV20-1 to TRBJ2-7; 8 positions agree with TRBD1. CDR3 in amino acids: CSATGLGQEYF. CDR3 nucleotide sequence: TGCAGTGCTACCGGCTTGGGACAGGAGTACTTC.